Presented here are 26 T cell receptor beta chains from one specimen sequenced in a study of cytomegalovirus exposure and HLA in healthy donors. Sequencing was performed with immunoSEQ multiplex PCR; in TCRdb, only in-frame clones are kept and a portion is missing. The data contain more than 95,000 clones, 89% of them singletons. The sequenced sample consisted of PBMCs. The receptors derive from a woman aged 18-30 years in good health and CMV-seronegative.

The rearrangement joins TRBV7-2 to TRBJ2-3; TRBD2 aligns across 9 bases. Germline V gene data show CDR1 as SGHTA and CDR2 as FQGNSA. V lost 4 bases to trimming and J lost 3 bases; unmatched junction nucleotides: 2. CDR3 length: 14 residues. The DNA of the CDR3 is TGTGCCAGCAGCTGGAGCGGGGGGACAGATACGCAGTATTTT. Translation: CASSWSGGTDTQYF.

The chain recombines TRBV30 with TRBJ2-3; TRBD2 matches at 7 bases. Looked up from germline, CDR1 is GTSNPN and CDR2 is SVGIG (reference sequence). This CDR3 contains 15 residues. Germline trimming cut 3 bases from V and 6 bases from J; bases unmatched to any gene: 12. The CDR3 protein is CAWSEIGGRGDTQYF. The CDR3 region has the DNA TGTGCCTGGAGCGAGATCGGCGGGCGGGGGGATACGCAGTATTTT.

The CDR3 reads CASSLKGQGPETQYF. In DNA, the CDR3 is TGTGCCAGCAGCTTAAAGGGTCAGGGCCCAGAGACCCAGTACTTC. The chain employs TRBV7-9 and TRBJ2-5; D is perhaps TRBD1 (5 bases). Trimming pared 2 bases from V and 4 bases from J, leaving 14 bases between. This CDR3 comprises 15 residues. The germline gives CDR1 SEHNR, CDR2 FQNEAQ (reference sequence).

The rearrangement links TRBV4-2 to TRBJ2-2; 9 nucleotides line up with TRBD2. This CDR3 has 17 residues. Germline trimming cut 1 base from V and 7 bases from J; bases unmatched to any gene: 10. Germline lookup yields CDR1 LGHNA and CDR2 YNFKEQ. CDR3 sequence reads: CASSQAPSGVGGGELFF. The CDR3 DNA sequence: TGTGCCAGCAGCCAAGCCCCTAGCGGGGTAGGGGGCGGGGAGCTGTTTTTT.

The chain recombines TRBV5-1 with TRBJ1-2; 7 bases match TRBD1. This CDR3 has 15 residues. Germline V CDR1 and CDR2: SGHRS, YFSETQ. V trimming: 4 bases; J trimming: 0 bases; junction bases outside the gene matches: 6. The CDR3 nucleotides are TGCGCCAGCAGCCCACGGACAGGAACTAACTATGGCTACACCTTC. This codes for CASSPRTGTNYGYTF.

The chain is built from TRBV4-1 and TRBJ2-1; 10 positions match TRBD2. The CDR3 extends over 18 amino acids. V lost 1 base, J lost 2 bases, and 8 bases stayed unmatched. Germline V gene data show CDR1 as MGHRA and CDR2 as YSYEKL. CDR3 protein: CASSQVIRTSGTYNEQFF. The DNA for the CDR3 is TGCGCCAGCAGCCAAGTCATCCGGACTAGCGGAACCTACAATGAGCAGTTCTTC.

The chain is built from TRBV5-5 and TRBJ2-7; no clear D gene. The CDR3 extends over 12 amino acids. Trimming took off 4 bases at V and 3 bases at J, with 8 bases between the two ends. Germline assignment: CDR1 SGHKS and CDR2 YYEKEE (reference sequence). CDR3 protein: CASSLTSYEQYF. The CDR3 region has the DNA TGTGCCAGCAGCCTTACGAGCTACGAGCAGTACTTC.

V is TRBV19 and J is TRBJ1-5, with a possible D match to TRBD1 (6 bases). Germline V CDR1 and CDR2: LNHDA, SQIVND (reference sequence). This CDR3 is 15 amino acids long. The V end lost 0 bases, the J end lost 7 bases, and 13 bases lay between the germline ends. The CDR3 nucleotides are TGTGCCAGTAGTATAGAATCGGGGGGCCGGCAGCCCCAGCATTTT. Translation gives CASSIESGGRQPQHF.

The CDR3 coding sequence is TGTGCCAGCAGTGAAACACAGGACTATGGCTACACCTTC. Protein product: CASSETQDYGYTF. The chain uses TRBV6-1 and TRBJ1-2, with D perhaps TRBD1 (5 bases). V was shortened by 2 bases and J by 3 bases, with 7 bases between the two germline ends. The CDR3 extends over 13 amino acids. Germline lookup yields CDR1 MNHNS and CDR2 SASEGT.

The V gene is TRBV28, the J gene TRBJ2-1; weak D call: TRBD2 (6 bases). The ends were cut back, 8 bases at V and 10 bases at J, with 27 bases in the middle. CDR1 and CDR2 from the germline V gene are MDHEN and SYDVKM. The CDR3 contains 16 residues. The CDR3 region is CASFERLTSPRGEQFF. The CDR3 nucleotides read TGTGCCAGCTTCGAACGGTTAACTAGCCCCCGTGGGGAGCAGTTCTTC.

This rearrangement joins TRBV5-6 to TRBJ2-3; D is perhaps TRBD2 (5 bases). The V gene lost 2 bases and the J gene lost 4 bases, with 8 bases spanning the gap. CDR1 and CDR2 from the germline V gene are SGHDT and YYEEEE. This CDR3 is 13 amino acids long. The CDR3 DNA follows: TGTGCCAGCAGCTTTGTGGGAGCAGATACGCAGTATTTT. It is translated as CASSFVGADTQYF.

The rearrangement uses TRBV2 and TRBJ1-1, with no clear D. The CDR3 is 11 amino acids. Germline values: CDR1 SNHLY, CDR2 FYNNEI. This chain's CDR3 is CADITDTEAFF. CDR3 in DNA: TGTGCAGATATAACGGACACTGAAGCTTTCTTT.

The CDR3 bases are TGTGCCAGCAGCCCCACAGTGCAAGAGACCCAGTACTTC. Amino acid sequence: CASSPTVQETQYF. The chain has TRBV11-3 and TRBJ2-5; the D is unclear. The germline gives CDR1 SGHNT, CDR2 YENEEA. The V and J ends lost 5 bases and 2 bases respectively, with 9 bases between them. The CDR3 is made up of 13 amino acids.

As DNA, the CDR3 is TGCGCCAGCAGCTTGACCGATCGGCCAGGGTCTTACTACGAGCAGTACTTC. Protein product: CASSLTDRPGSYYEQYF. This chain joins TRBV5-1 and TRBJ2-7; tentative D call: TRBD1 (5 bases). The V gene lost 1 base and the J gene lost 3 bases, with 20 bases spanning the gap. The CDR3 has 17 residues. The germline V gene has CDR1 SGHRS and CDR2 YFSETQ. The full variable domain, completed using reference TRBV5-1 and TRBJ2-7, is KAGVTQTPRYLIKTRGQQVTLSCSPISGHRSVSWYQQTPGQGLQFLFEYFSETQRNKGNFPGRFSGRQFSNSRSEMNVSTLELGDSALYLCASSLTDRPGSYYEQYFGPGTRLTVT.

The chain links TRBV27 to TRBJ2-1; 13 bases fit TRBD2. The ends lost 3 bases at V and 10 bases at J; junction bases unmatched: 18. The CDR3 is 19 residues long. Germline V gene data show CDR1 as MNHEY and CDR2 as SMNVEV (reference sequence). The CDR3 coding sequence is TGTGCCAGCAGTTTGGGAGAGGGGGCAGGACTAGCGGGAGTATACGAGCAGTTCTTC. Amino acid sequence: CASSLGEGAGLAGVYEQFF.

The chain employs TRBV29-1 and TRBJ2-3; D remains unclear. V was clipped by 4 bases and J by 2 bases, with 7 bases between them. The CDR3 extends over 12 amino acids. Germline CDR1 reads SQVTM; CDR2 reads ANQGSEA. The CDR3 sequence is CSVAQDTDTQYF. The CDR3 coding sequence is TGCAGCGTTGCTCAGGACACAGATACGCAGTATTTT.

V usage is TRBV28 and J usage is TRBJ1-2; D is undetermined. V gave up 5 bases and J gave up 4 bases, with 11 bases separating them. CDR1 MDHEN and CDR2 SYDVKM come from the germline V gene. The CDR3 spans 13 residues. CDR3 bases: TGTGCCAGCAGTCCGGAGCTTATCTATGGCTACACCTTC. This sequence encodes CASSPELIYGYTF.

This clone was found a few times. The CDR3 is CASSQAKGLIHGELFF. In DNA form, the CDR3 reads TGTGCCAGCAGCCAAGCAAAGGGGTTGATTCACGGGGAGCTGTTTTTT. The gene calls are TRBV14 and TRBJ2-2, with D possibly TRBD1 on 5 matching bases. This CDR3 region has 16 residues. The ends were cut back, 1 base at V and 7 bases at J, with 16 bases in the middle. Germline V gene sequence: CDR1 SGHDN, CDR2 FVKESK.

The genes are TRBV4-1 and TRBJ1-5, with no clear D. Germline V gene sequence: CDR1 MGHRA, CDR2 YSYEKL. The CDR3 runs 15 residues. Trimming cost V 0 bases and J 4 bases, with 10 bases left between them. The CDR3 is CASSQDNIPNQPQHF. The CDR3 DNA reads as TGCGCCAGCAGCCAAGATAACATACCGAATCAGCCCCAGCATTTT.

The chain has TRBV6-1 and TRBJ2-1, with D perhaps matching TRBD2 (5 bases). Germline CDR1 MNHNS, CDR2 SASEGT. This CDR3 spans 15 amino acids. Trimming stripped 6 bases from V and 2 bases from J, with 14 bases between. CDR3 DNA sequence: TGTGCCAGCAGAGCGGCTGACGGGGCCTACAATGAGCAGTTCTTC. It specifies CASRAADGAYNEQFF.

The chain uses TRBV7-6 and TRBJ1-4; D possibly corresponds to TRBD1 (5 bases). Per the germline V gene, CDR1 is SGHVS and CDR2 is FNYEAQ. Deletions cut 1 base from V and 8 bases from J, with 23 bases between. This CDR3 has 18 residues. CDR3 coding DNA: TGTGCCAGCAGCTTAGAGGTTTTCAGGGCCACATCTGGGGAAAAACTGTTTTTT. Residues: CASSLEVFRATSGEKLFF.

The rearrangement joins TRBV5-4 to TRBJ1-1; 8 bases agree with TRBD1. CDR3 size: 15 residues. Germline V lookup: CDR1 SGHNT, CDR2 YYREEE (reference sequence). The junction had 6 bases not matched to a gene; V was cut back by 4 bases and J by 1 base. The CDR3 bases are TGTGCCAGCAGCAAGACAGGGGCCAGGAACACTGAAGCTTTCTTT. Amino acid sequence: CASSKTGARNTEAFF. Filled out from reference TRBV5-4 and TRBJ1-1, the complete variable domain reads ETGVTQSPTHLIKTRGQQVTLRCSSQSGHNTVSWYQQALGQGPQFIFQYYREEENGRGNFPPRFSGLQFPNYSSELNVNALELDDSALYLCASSKTGARNTEAFFGQGTRLTVV.

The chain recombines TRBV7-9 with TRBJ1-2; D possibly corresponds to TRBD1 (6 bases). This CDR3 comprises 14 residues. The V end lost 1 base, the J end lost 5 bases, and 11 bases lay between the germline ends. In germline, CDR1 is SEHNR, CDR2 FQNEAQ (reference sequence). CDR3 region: CASSLEGRGYGYTF. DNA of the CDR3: TGTGCCAGCAGCTTAGAAGGCAGGGGATATGGCTACACCTTC.

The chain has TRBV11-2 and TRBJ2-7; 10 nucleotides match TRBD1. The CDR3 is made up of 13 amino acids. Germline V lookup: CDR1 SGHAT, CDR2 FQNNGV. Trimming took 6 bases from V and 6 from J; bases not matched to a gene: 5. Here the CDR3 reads CASRDRGTGEQYF. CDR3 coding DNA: TGTGCCAGCAGGGACAGGGGGACGGGCGAGCAGTACTTC.

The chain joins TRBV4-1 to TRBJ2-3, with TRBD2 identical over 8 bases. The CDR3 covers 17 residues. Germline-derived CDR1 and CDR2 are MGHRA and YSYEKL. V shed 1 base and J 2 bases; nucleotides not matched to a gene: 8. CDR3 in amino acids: CASSQGRGGPDTDTQYF. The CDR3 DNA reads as TGCGCCAGCAGCCAAGGTCGGGGGGGCCCTGACACAGATACGCAGTATTTT.

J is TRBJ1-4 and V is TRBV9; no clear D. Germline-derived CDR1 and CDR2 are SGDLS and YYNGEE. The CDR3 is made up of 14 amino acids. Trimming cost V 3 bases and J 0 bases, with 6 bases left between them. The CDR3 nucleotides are TGTGCCAGCAGCGCACAGTCAACTAATGAAAAACTGTTTTTT. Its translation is CASSAQSTNEKLFF.